This TCR beta chain derives from a study of PD-L1 blockade in urothelial cancer. Across the study: Blood samples had a median of around 150,000 T cells.

Urothelial carcinoma in patients was locally advanced or metastatic. What went into each PCR as a spike was synthetic TCR analog templates. Generated by immunoSEQ multiplex PCR, the TCRdb table keeps only in-frame clones and is missing some. The sample has tens of thousands of clones, roughly four fifths seen once; the top ten hold more than 2.5%. This receptor was taken from a man in his 70s with urothelial cancer. The sample in question was PBMCs, obtained around atezolizumab (anti-PD-L1) treatment.

CDR3 bases: TGTGCCATCAGTGAGGGAAGGAGACAGGGGGCGCCTGGCTACACCTTC. Translating it yields CAISEGRRQGAPGYTF. The V call is TRBV10-3, the J call TRBJ1-2; 10 positions match TRBD1. Germline CDR1 and CDR2: ENHRY and SYGVKD. The V gene end was trimmed by 2 bases and the J gene end by 7 bases; junction bases not matched to a gene: 10. CDR3 length equals 16 residues.